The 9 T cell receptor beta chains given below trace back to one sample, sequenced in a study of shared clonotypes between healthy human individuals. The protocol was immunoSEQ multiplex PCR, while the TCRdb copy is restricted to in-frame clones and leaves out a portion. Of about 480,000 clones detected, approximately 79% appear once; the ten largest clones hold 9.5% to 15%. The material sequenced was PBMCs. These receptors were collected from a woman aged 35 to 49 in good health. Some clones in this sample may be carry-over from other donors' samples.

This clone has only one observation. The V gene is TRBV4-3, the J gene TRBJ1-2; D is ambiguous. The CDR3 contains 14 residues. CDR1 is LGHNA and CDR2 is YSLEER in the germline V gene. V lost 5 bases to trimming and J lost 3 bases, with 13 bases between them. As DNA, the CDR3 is TGCGCCAGCAGCGACAATTCTTTTTACTATGGCTACACCTTC. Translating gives CASSDNSFYYGYTF.

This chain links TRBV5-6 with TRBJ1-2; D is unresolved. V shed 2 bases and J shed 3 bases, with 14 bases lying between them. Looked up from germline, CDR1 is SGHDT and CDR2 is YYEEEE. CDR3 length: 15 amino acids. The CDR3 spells CASSFDRPLYYGYTF. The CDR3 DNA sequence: TGTGCCAGCAGCTTCGATAGGCCCCTATACTATGGCTACACCTTC.

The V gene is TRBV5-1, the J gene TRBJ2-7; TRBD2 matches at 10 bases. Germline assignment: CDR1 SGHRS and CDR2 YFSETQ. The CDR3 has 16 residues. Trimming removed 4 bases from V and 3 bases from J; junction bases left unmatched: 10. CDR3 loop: CASSREGLAPFYEQYF. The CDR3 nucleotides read TGCGCCAGCAGCCGGGAGGGACTAGCGCCCTTCTACGAGCAGTACTTC.

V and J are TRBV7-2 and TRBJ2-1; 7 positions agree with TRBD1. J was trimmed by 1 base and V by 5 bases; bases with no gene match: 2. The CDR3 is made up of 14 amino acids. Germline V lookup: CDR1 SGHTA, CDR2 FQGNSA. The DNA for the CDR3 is TGTGCCAGCAGCCCGGACAGGTCCTACAATGAGCAGTTCTTC. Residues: CASSPDRSYNEQFF.

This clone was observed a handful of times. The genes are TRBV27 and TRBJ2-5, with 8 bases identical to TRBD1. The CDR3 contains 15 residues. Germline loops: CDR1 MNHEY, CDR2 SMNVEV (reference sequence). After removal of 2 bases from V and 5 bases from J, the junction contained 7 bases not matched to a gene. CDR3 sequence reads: CASSLSRGRRETQYF. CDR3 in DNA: TGTGCCAGCAGTTTAAGCAGGGGGCGTCGGGAGACCCAGTACTTC.

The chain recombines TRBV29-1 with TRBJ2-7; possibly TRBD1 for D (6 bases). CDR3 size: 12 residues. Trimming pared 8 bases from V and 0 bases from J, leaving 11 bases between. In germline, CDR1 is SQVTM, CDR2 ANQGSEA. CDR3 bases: TGCAGCAACAGGGAGCTCTCCTACGAGCAGTACTTC. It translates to CSNRELSYEQYF.

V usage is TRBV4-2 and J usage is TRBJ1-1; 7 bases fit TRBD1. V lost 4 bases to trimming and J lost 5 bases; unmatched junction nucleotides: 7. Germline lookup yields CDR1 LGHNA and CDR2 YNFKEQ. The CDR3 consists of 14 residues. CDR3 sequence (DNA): TGTGCCAGCAGCCTCGGGGGACAGACTACTGAAGCTTTCTTT. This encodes CASSLGGQTTEAFF.

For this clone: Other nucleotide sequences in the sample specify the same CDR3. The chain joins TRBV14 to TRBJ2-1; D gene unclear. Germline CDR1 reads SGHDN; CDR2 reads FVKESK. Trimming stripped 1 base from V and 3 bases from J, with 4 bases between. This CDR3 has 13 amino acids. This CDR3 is CASSQASYNEQFF. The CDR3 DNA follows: TGTGCCAGCAGCCAAGCCAGCTACAATGAGCAGTTCTTC.

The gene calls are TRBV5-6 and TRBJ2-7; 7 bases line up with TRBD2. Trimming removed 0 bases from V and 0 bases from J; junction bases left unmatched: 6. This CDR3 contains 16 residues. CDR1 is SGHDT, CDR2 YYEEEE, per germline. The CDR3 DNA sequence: TGTGCCAGCAGCTTGGGTCTAGCGGACCACTCCTACGAGCAGTACTTC. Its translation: CASSLGLADHSYEQYF. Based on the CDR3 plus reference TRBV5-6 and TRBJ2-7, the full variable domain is DAGVTQSPTHLIKTRGQQVTLRCSPKSGHDTVSWYQQALGQGPQFIFQYYEEEERQRGNFPDRFSGHQFPNYSSELNVNALLLGDSALYLCASSLGLADHSYEQYFGPGTRLTVT.